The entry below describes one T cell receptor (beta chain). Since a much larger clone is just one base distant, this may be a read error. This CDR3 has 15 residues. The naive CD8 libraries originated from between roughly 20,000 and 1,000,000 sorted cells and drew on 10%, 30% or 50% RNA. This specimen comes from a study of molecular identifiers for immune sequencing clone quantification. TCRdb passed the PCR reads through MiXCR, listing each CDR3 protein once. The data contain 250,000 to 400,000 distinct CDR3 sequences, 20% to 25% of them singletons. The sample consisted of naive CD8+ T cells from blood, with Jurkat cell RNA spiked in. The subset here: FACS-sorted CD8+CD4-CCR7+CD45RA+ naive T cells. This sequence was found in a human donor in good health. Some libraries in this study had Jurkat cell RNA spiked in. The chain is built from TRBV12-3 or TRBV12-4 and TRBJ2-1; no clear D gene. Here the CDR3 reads CASSLRRMGYNKQFF. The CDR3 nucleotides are TGTGCCAGCAGTTTGAGGCGAATGGGCTACAATAAGCAGTTCTTC.